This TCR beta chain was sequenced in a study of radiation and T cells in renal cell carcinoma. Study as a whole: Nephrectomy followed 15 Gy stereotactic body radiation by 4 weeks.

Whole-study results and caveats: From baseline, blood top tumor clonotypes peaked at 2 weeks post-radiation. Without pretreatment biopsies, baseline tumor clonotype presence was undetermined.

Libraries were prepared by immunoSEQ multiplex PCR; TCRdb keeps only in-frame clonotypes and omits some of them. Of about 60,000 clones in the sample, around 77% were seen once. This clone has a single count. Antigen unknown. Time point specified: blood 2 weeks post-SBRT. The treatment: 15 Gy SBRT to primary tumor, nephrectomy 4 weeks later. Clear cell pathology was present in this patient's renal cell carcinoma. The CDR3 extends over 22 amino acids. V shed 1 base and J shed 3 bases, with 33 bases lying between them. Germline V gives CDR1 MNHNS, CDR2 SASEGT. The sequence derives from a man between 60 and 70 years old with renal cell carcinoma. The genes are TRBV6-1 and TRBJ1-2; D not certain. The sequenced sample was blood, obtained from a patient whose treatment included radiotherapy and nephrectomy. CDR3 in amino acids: CASSEGVRTNYGYTLGYYGYTF. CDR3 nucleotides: TGTGCCAGCAGTGAAGGGGTCCGGACTAACTATGGCTACACCTTGGGCTACTATGGCTACACCTTC.